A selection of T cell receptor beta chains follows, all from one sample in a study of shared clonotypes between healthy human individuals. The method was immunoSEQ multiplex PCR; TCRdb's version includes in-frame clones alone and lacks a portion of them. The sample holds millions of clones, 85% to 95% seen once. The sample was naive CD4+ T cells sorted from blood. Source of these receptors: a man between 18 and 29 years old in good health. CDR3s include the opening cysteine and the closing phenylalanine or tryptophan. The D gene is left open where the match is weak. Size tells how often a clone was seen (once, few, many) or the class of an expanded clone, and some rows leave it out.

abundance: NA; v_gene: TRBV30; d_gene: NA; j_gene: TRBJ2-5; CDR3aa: CAWSRGIQETQYF; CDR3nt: TGTGCCTGGAGTCGAGGGATACAAGAGACCCAGTACTTC
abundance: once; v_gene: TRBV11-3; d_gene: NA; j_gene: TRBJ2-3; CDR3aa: CASSLEGKGTDTQYF; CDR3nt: TGTGCCAGCAGCTTAGAGGGGAAGGGCACAGATACGCAGTATTTT
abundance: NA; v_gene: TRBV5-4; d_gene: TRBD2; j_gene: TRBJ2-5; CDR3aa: CASNKRLAGEETQYF; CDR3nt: TGTGCCAGCAACAAACGTCTAGCGGGAGAAGAGACCCAGTACTTC
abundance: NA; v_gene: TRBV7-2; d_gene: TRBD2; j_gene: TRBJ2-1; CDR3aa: CASSPGLAAYNEQFF; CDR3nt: TGTGCCAGCAGCCCGGGACTAGCGGCTTACAATGAGCAGTTCTTC
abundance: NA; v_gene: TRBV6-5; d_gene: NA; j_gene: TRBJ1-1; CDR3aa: CASSSKWTGEAEAFF; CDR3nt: TGTGCCAGCAGTTCTAAGTGGACGGGGGAAGCTGAAGCTTTCTTT
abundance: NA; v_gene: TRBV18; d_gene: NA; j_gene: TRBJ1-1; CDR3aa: CASSRTRNTEAFF; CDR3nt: TGTGCCAGCTCACGTACAAGGAACACTGAAGCTTTCTTT
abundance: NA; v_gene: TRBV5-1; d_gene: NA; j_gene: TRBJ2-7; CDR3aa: CASSRGESGEQYF; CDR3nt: TGCGCCAGCAGCCGCGGAGAGTCGGGCGAGCAGTACTTC
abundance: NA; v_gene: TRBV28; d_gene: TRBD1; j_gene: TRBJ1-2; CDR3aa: CASNPGQGLYGYTF; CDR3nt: TGTGCCAGCAACCCGGGACAGGGGCTCTATGGCTACACCTTC
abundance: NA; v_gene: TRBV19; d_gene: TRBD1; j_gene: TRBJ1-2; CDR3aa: CASSLVRGQGNYGYTF; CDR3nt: TGTGCCAGTAGTCTTGTGCGGGGACAGGGGAACTATGGCTACACCTTC
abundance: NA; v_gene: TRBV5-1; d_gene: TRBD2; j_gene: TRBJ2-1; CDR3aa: CASSLGQTSGRSGEQFF; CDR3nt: TGCGCCAGCAGCTTGGGTCAGACTAGCGGGAGGTCAGGTGAGCAGTTCTTC
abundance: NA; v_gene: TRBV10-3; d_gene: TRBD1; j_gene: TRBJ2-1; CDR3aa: CAISERSGDRGRGEQFF; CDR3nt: TGTGCCATCAGTGAGCGTTCCGGGGACAGGGGGCGGGGTGAGCAGTTCTTC
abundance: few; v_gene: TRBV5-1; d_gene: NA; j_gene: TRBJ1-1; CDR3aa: CASSLAGMNTEAFF; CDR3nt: TGCGCCAGCAGCTTGGCAGGCATGAACACTGAAGCTTTCTTT
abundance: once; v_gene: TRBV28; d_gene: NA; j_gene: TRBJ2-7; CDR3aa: CASSFQGGAFPYEQYF; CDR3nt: TGTGCCAGCAGTTTCCAGGGGGGGGCCTTCCCCTACGAGCAGTACTTC
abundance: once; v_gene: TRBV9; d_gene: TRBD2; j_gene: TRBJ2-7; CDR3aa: CASSVSPGLADHEQYF; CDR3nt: TGTGCCAGCAGCGTATCCCCGGGACTAGCTGATCACGAGCAGTACTTC
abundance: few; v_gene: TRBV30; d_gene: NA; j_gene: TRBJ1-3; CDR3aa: CAWRRYGNTIYF; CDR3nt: TGTGCCTGGAGGCGCTATGGAAACACCATATATTTT
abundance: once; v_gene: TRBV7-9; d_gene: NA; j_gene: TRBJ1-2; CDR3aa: CASRRSQGLYGYTF; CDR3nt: TGTGCCAGCAGAAGGTCCCAGGGACTCTATGGCTACACCTTC
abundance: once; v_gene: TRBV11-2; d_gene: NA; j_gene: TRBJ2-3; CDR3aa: CASSPLVAATQYF; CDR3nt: TGTGCCAGCAGCCCCCTGGTCGCGGCTACGCAGTATTTT
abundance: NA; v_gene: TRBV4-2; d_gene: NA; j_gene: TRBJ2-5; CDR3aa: CASSQVGGREETQYF; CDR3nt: TGTGCCAGCAGCCAAGTTGGGGGCCGGGAGGAGACCCAGTACTTC
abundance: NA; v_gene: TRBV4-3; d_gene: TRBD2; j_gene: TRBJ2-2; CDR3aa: CASSQEPSGTSGELFF; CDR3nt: TGCGCCAGCAGCCAAGAGCCTAGCGGGACATCCGGGGAGCTGTTTTTT
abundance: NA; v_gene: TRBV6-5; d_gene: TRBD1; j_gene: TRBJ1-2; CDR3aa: CASSSDRVYGYTF; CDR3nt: TGTGCCAGCAGTTCGGACAGGGTGTATGGCTACACCTTC
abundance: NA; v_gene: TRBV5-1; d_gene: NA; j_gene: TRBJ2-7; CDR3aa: CASSPGTPTYEQYF; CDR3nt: TGCGCCAGCAGCCCCGGGACTCCCACCTACGAGCAGTACTTC
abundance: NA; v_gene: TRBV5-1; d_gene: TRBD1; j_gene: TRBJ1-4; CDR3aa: CASSLGTGLFVEKLFF; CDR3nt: TGCGCCAGCAGCTTGGGGACAGGGCTCTTTGTCGAGAAACTGTTTTTT
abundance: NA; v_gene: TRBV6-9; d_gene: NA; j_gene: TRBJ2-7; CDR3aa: CATPCRVLIYEQYF; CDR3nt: TGTGCCACCCCCTGCCGGGTTTTAATCTACGAGCAGTACTTC